This TCR beta chain was captured in a study of control samples from healthy donors and cancer patients. Assay used: immunoSEQ multiplex PCR; TCRdb lists only in-frame clones, some missing. The table records 130,000 to 150,000 clones, around 94% of them present only once. In this sample, this clone turned up once. The CDR3 loop spans 13 amino acids. CDR1 is WSHSY, CDR2 SAAADI, per germline. Unmatched junction bases numbered 2, after V lost 6 bases and J lost 9 bases. The sequenced sample consisted of PBMCs. The chain employs TRBV10-2 and TRBJ2-1, with 13 bases identical to TRBD2. The clonotype originates from a man aged 55 to 70 with colorectal cancer. The CDR3 nucleotides are TGCGCCAGCAGACTAGCGGGGGGGCCTGAGCAGTTCTTC. The encoded protein is CASRLAGGPEQFF.